Listed here are 24 T cell receptor beta chains from one sample, sequenced in a study of CXCR3-negative and CXCR3-positive naive CD8 T cells. Libraries of TRB cDNA were made by 5' RACE and carried UMIs. TCRdb processed the 5' RACE reads again and assigns one entry to each CDR3 protein, with no DNA. The table gives some 45,000 distinct CDR3 sequences; the top ten clones make up 1.6% of it. The material sequenced was naive CXCR3- CD8+ T cells from blood. Subset noted: CD45RO-CCR7+CD27+CD95- naive CD8+ T cells lacking CXCR3 (TNR3-). These receptors were obtained from a human donor in good health. Some clones in this sample may be carry-over from other donors' samples.

The V call is TRBV6-6, the J call TRBJ1-1; TCRdb designates TRBD1, a call that cannot be tested without DNA. Germline CDR1 is MNHNY and CDR2 is SVGAGI (reference sequence). The CDR3 loop spans 13 amino acids. CDR3 residues: CASMGVENTEAFF.

The rearrangement links TRBV7-6 to TRBJ2-7; the TRBD2 assignment by TCRdb is unverifiable without DNA. Germline CDR1 reads SGHVS; CDR2 reads FNYEAQ. The CDR3 runs 14 residues. CDR3 in amino acids: CASSPGGLTYEQYF.

This chain connects TRBV25-1 to TRBJ2-7; the D call from TCRdb, TRBD2, cannot be confirmed without DNA. CDR1 and CDR2 from the germline V gene are MGHDK and SYGVNS. CDR3 length: 16 residues. This CDR3 reads CASSEEGRLPPYEQYF.

V and J are TRBV6-5 and TRBJ2-5. The CDR3 sequence is 12 residues long. Germline CDR1 is MNHEY and CDR2 is SVGAGI. The chain's CDR3 is CASSYSGETQYF.

This chain joins TRBV21-1 and TRBJ2-1; TCRdb reports TRBD2, a call that lacks DNA to check it against. TRBV21-1 is a documented pseudogene. The CDR3 spans 15 residues. The CDR3 here is CASSSRTSALGEQFF.

The chain combines TRBV5-1 with TRBJ1-1. Germline-derived CDR1 and CDR2 are SGHRS and YFSETQ. The CDR3 contains 14 residues. CDR3: CASSLGSLGLEAFF.

The V call is TRBV2, the J call TRBJ1-2. Germline V gives CDR1 SNHLY, CDR2 FYNNEI. This CDR3 contains 12 residues. CDR3 in amino acids: CARRGIGGGYTF.

This chain uses TRBV20-1 with TRBJ2-3. This CDR3 is built from 13 residues. Germline V lookup: CDR1 DFQATT, CDR2 SNEGSKA (reference sequence). The CDR3 protein is CSALSVSTDTQYF.

V gene TRBV15 combines with J gene TRBJ1-5; TCRdb's D gene call, TRBD1, goes unchecked for lack of DNA. CDR3 length: 13 amino acids. Germline V gives CDR1 LNHNV, CDR2 YYDKDF (reference sequence). CDR3 amino acids: CATSTPEVSPQHF.

The gene calls are TRBV28 and TRBJ2-4; as DNA is missing, the TRBD2 call by TCRdb cannot be tested. The length of the CDR3 is 14 residues. CDR1 is MDHEN and CDR2 is SYDVKM in the germline V gene. This chain's CDR3 is CASRAKTSRNIQYF.

The genes are TRBV29-1 and TRBJ2-2. The CDR3 extends over 12 amino acids. CDR1 is SQVTM and CDR2 is ANQGSEA in the germline V gene. The CDR3 protein is CSAFGHTGELFF.

This clonotype ranks as medium-sized in terms of frequency. The chain couples TRBV28 to TRBJ2-7. The germline V gene encodes CDR1 MDHEN and CDR2 SYDVKM. The CDR3 extends over 13 amino acids. This CDR3 reads CASSFSQNYEQYF.

The gene calls are TRBV27 and TRBJ2-7; TCRdb's assignment of TRBD1 cannot be checked, as there is no DNA. The germline V gene has CDR1 MNHEY and CDR2 SMNVEV (reference sequence). This CDR3 has 16 residues. The CDR3 here is CASASIQGHRSYEQYF.

J is TRBJ2-1 and V is TRBV29-1; TCRdb selects TRBD2, and the lack of DNA leaves this call unchecked. This CDR3 has 19 amino acids. Germline V lookup: CDR1 SQVTM, CDR2 ANQGSEA. CDR3 amino acids: CSGVLKRLAAQIPTVEQFF.

This chain joins TRBV5-1 and TRBJ2-7. The CDR3 contains 11 residues. Germline assignment: CDR1 SGHRS and CDR2 YFSETQ. The chain's CDR3 is CASSLGHEQYF.

This chain's CDR3 is CASSSMTGDQPQHF. The rearrangement joins TRBV28 to TRBJ1-5; the TCRdb call, TRBD1, lacks DNA for checking. CDR1 MDHEN and CDR2 SYDVKM come from the germline V gene. The CDR3 is made up of 14 amino acids. Full variable domain (remainder filled in from reference TRBV28 and TRBJ1-5): DVKVTQSSRYLVKRTGEKVFLECVQDMDHENMFWYRQDPGLGLRLIYFSYDVKMKEKGDIPEGYSVSREKKERFSLILESASTNQTSMYLCASSSMTGDQPQHFGDGTRLSIL.

V and J are TRBV29-1 and TRBJ1-5; with no DNA, the TCRdb D assignment of TRBD1 cannot be verified. From germline, CDR1 is SQVTM and CDR2 ANQGSEA. The CDR3 is 14 residues long. CDR3 protein: CSARQGGSNQPQHF.

This sequence joins TRBV10-3 and TRBJ2-2; TCRdb's D call of TRBD1 is untestable without DNA. Germline values: CDR1 ENHRY, CDR2 SYGVKD. This CDR3 comprises 13 residues. The CDR3 loop is CAIRSGGAGELFF.

The chain joins TRBV29-1 to TRBJ2-3; TCRdb proposes TRBD1, but this gene call is untestable without DNA. The CDR3 consists of 13 residues. Germline CDR1 and CDR2: SQVTM and ANQGSEA. CDR3 in amino acids: CSARGGSTDTQYF.

This chain uses TRBV6-5 with TRBJ1-4. This CDR3 has 15 residues. Per the germline V gene, CDR1 is MNHEY and CDR2 is SVGAGI. The CDR3 is CASSPRWATNEKLFF.

The rearrangement links TRBV29-1 to TRBJ1-1. CDR3 length: 16 amino acids. Germline CDR1 SQVTM, CDR2 ANQGSEA. The chain's CDR3 is CSVEGRIEGPNTEAFF.

CDR3 loop: CASSVSGGLIPQDTQYF. The gene calls are TRBV28 and TRBJ2-3; with no DNA, the TCRdb D assignment of TRBD2 cannot be verified. The germline V gene encodes CDR1 MDHEN and CDR2 SYDVKM. CDR3 length: 17 residues.

The chain carries TRBV13 and TRBJ2-4. The germline V gene encodes CDR1 PRHDT and CDR2 FYEKMQ (reference sequence). The CDR3 covers 12 residues. The CDR3 here is CASSSSQNIQYF.

The chain carries TRBV20-1 and TRBJ1-6; TCRdb lists TRBD1, though no DNA is available to test this call. Germline V gene data show CDR1 as DFQATT and CDR2 as SNEGSKA (reference sequence). CDR3 length: 13 residues. CDR3 loop: CSAVVQEYSPLHF.